Listed below are T cell receptor beta chains from one sample, sequenced in a study of neurological immune-mediated disorders. TCRdb passed the 5' RACE reads through MiXCR, listing each CDR3 protein once. The table lists 40,000 to 60,000 distinct CDR3 sequences, 3% to 3.5% of them singletons. The specimen was PBMCs. The receptors were sampled from a man aged 40-49 years with multiple sclerosis. Each CDR3 is given with its conserved first and last residue. D genes are given only for firm matches. Where a row states a size, it is once, few, many or the class of an expanded clone; other rows omit it.

j_call: TRBJ2-7
clone_size: many
d_call: -
v_call: TRBV6-5
cdr3_aa: CASSIRNEQYF
cdr3_nt: TGTGCCAGCTCCATCCGTAACGAGCAGTACTTC

j_call: TRBJ1-6
clone_size: many
d_call: -
v_call: TRBV10-3
cdr3_aa: CAGKGDYNSPLHF
cdr3_nt: TGTGCCGGCAAGGGAGACTATAATTCACCCCTCCACTTT

j_call: TRBJ1-6
clone_size: many
d_call: -
v_call: TRBV12-3/TRBV12-4
cdr3_aa: CASSFGGQDHNSPLHF
cdr3_nt: TGTGCCAGCAGTTTTGGGGGGCAGGATCATAATTCACCCCTCCACTTT

j_call: TRBJ2-7
clone_size: many
d_call: -
v_call: TRBV27
cdr3_aa: CASGFKGPVYEQYF
cdr3_nt: TGTGCCAGCGGCTTTAAGGGGCCGGTTTACGAGCAGTACTTC

j_call: TRBJ1-2
clone_size: few
d_call: TRBD1
v_call: TRBV7-2
cdr3_aa: CASSSNPNRGPNYGYTF
cdr3_nt: TGTGCCAGCAGCTCGAACCCAAACAGGGGCCCTAACTATGGCTACACCTTC

j_call: TRBJ2-5
clone_size: many
d_call: -
v_call: TRBV5-6
cdr3_aa: CASSWYQETQYF
cdr3_nt: TGTGCCAGCAGCTGGTACCAAGAGACCCAGTACTTC

j_call: TRBJ2-1
clone_size: many
d_call: -
v_call: TRBV14
cdr3_aa: CASSQGWPTSEQFF
cdr3_nt: TGTGCCAGCAGCCAAGGGTGGCCAACGAGTGAGCAGTTCTTC

j_call: TRBJ2-1
clone_size: many
d_call: TRBD1
v_call: TRBV5-1
cdr3_aa: CASSPDRGNEQFF
cdr3_nt: TGCGCCAGCAGCCCTGACAGGGGGAATGAGCAGTTCTTC

j_call: TRBJ2-6
clone_size: many
d_call: -
v_call: TRBV20-1
cdr3_aa: CSAPRGGSSGANVLTF
cdr3_nt: TGCAGTGCACCAAGGGGCGGGTCCTCTGGGGCCAACGTCCTGACTTTC

j_call: TRBJ2-5
clone_size: many
d_call: -
v_call: TRBV7-7
cdr3_aa: CASSLLGQEQETQYF
cdr3_nt: TGTGCTAGCAGCTTATTAGGGCAGGAACAAGAGACCCAGTACTTC

j_call: TRBJ1-2
clone_size: many
d_call: -
v_call: TRBV6-5
cdr3_aa: CASSYEGTVGGYTF
cdr3_nt: TGTGCCAGCAGTTATGAGGGTACTGTAGGTGGCTACACCTTC

j_call: TRBJ2-1
clone_size: many
d_call: -
v_call: TRBV4-1
cdr3_aa: CASSQRVVDEQFF
cdr3_nt: TGCGCCAGCAGCCAACGCGTGGTAGATGAGCAGTTCTTC

j_call: TRBJ2-1
clone_size: many
d_call: TRBD2
v_call: TRBV10-3
cdr3_aa: CAISGLAGNEQFF
cdr3_nt: TGTGCCATCAGTGGACTAGCGGGCAATGAGCAGTTCTTC

j_call: TRBJ1-2
clone_size: many
d_call: TRBD1
v_call: TRBV4-1
cdr3_aa: CASSQDRTGEAYGYTF
cdr3_nt: TGCGCCAGCAGCCAAGATAGAACAGGGGAGGCCTATGGCTACACCTTC

j_call: TRBJ2-5
clone_size: many
d_call: TRBD2
v_call: TRBV24-1
cdr3_aa: CATSDRSGGALEETQYF
cdr3_nt: TGTGCCACCAGTGATCGTAGCGGGGGGGCGTTGGAAGAGACCCAGTACTTC

j_call: TRBJ1-4
clone_size: many
d_call: -
v_call: TRBV3-1
cdr3_aa: CASSQDFPGTYGDEKLFF
cdr3_nt: TGTGCCAGCAGCCAAGATTTTCCGGGAACTTACGGTGATGAAAAACTGTTTTTT

j_call: TRBJ1-2
clone_size: many
d_call: -
v_call: TRBV5-1
cdr3_aa: CASSLSAPNYGYTF
cdr3_nt: TGCGCCAGCAGCTTAAGTGCACCTAACTATGGCTACACCTTC

j_call: TRBJ1-1
clone_size: many
d_call: TRBD1
v_call: TRBV4-2
cdr3_aa: CASSQEGSGGPWRTFF
cdr3_nt: TGTGCCAGCAGCCAAGAAGGATCAGGGGGCCCTTGGAGAACTTTCTTT

j_call: TRBJ2-3
clone_size: many
d_call: TRBD2
v_call: TRBV6-2/TRBV6-3
cdr3_aa: CATLQFLGGTDTQYF
cdr3_nt: TGTGCCACCCTTCAGTTCCTGGGGGGGACAGATACGCAGTATTTT

j_call: TRBJ2-1
clone_size: many
d_call: TRBD2
v_call: TRBV9
cdr3_aa: CASSGSGGAGNEQFF
cdr3_nt: TGTGCCAGCAGCGGTAGCGGGGGGGCTGGGAATGAGCAGTTCTTC

j_call: TRBJ2-1
clone_size: -
d_call: TRBD2
v_call: TRBV3-1
cdr3_aa: CASSRPTSGGPIYNEQFF
cdr3_nt: TGTGCCAGCAGCCGGCCGACTAGCGGGGGGCCCATATACAATGAGCAGTTCTTC

j_call: TRBJ2-7
clone_size: many
d_call: TRBD1
v_call: TRBV5-6
cdr3_aa: CASSPWTGRSHEQYF
cdr3_nt: TGTGCCAGCAGCCCCTGGACAGGCCGGTCCCACGAGCAGTACTTC

j_call: TRBJ2-7
clone_size: few
d_call: -
v_call: TRBV25-1
cdr3_aa: CASSESRGTNEQYF
cdr3_nt: TGTGCCAGCAGTGAATCCAGGGGTACCAACGAGCAGTACTTC

j_call: TRBJ2-1
clone_size: many
d_call: TRBD2
v_call: TRBV5-1
cdr3_aa: CASRPPSGGAYNEQFF
cdr3_nt: TGCGCCAGCAGGCCCCCTAGCGGGGGGGCCTACAATGAGCAGTTCTTC

j_call: TRBJ1-5
clone_size: many
d_call: TRBD1
v_call: TRBV10-3
cdr3_aa: CAISAGQGSVDQPQNF
cdr3_nt: TGTGCCATCAGCGCGGGACAGGGTTCGGTGGATCAGCCCCAGAATTTT

j_call: TRBJ2-7
clone_size: many
d_call: TRBD2
v_call: TRBV9
cdr3_aa: CASSTEDKAGGSYEQYF
cdr3_nt: TGTGCCAGCAGCACCGAGGATAAGGCGGGGGGATCCTACGAGCAGTACTTC

j_call: TRBJ1-1
clone_size: many
d_call: TRBD1
v_call: TRBV5-1
cdr3_aa: CASSLDGQDTEAFF
cdr3_nt: TGCGCCAGCAGCTTGGATGGACAGGACACTGAAGCTTTCTTT

j_call: TRBJ1-2
clone_size: many
d_call: TRBD1
v_call: TRBV20-1
cdr3_aa: CRTGGENYGYTF
cdr3_nt: TGCAGGACAGGGGGCGAGAACTATGGCTACACCTTC

j_call: TRBJ1-6
clone_size: many
d_call: -
v_call: TRBV20-1
cdr3_aa: CSATRQNSPLHF
cdr3_nt: TGCAGTGCTACTAGACAGAATTCACCCCTCCACTTT